This T cell receptor (beta chain) originates from a study of blood T cell repertoires in COVID-19. Overall study: The analysed material was cDNA or gDNA that came from T cells, B-cell-depleted T cells, or PBMCs.

Trimming took 5 bases from V and 11 from J, leaving 19 bases between them. The CDR3 extends over 14 amino acids. Germline V gene data show CDR1 as MNHEY and CDR2 as SVGEGT. Clones were read by immunoSEQ multiplex PCR, and TCRdb kept only the in-frame ones, dropping some. The table includes some 300,000 clones, around nine tenths detected once. In assigning cohorts, the study relied on participant-reported clinical history. The rearrangement uses TRBV6-2 or TRBV6-3 and TRBJ1-5; D is possibly TRBD1 (5 bases). This sequence originates from a woman in her 30s who had recovered from COVID-19. The source material was PBMCs or T cells enriched from blood (not recorded which). The DNA for the CDR3 is TGTGCCAGCAGTCCACGACAGAGTGGCGATGCCCAGCATTTT. Translating gives CASSPRQSGDAQHF.